The 24 T cell receptor beta chains listed next were all sequenced from one sample in a study of OX40 agonist ivuxolimab in advanced cancers. Produced via immunoSEQ multiplex PCR; TCRdb's table is partial and in-frame only. This sample has some 50,000 clones; roughly 77% occur once, and the top ten carry approximately 0.69%. The sequencing used CD4+ or CD8+ T cells sorted from blood, collected in a trial of the OX40 agonist ivuxolimab. Source of these receptors: an adult with an advanced solid tumor such as melanoma, head and neck, liver or kidney cancer.

This clone was seen only a few times. CDR3 region: CASSQELGRGLPLHF. Written as DNA, the CDR3 is TGCGCCAGCAGCCAAGAGTTGGGACGGGGATTACCCCTCCACTTT. The rearrangement uses TRBV4-1 and TRBJ1-6; D is possibly TRBD1 (5 bases). Germline lookup yields CDR1 MGHRA and CDR2 YSYEKL. The CDR3 extends over 15 amino acids. Deletions cut 0 bases from V and 12 bases from J, with 15 bases between.

The chain couples TRBV5-1 to TRBJ2-7; no clear D. Germline CDR1 and CDR2: SGHRS and YFSETQ. The ends were cut back, 1 base at V and 5 bases at J, with 13 bases in the middle. The CDR3 is made up of 14 amino acids. CDR3 sequence: CASSLSGTGNEQYF. In DNA, the CDR3 is TGCGCCAGCAGCTTGTCAGGTACCGGTAACGAGCAGTACTTC.

This sequence joins TRBV5-4 and TRBJ2-3; no reliable D call. This CDR3 has 13 amino acids. The germline V and J ends were trimmed by 1 base and 5 bases, with 8 bases remaining between them. CDR1 and CDR2 (germline): SGHNT, YYREEE (reference sequence). The DNA for the CDR3 is TGTGCCAGCAGCTTGAAAGGGATAGATACGCAGTATTTT. Its protein product is CASSLKGIDTQYF.

This clone was seen once. The rearrangement links TRBV7-9 to TRBJ1-5; a possible D gene is TRBD1 (5 bases). The CDR3 runs to 14 residues. Germline CDR1 SEHNR, CDR2 FQNEAQ (reference sequence). V lost 5 bases, J lost 3 bases, and 11 bases lay in between. The CDR3 is CASSPDSINQPQHF. The CDR3 DNA is TGTGCCAGCAGCCCCGACAGCATCAATCAGCCCCAGCATTTT.

J is TRBJ1-2 and V is TRBV27; possible D gene TRBD1, 5 bases. The ends were cut back, 0 bases at V and 4 bases at J, with 12 bases in the middle. CDR3 length: 15 residues. The germline gives CDR1 MNHEY, CDR2 SMNVEV (reference sequence). DNA for the CDR3: TGTGCCAGCAGTTTATCGCCGCAGGGCCCCTATGGCTACACCTTC. Translation: CASSLSPQGPYGYTF.

The gene calls are TRBV6-5 and TRBJ2-7; D unclear. V was clipped by 4 bases and J by 0 bases, with 4 bases between them. The CDR3 loop spans 12 amino acids. Per the germline V gene, CDR1 is MNHEY and CDR2 is SVGAGI. The DNA for the CDR3 is TGTGCCAGCAGTTGGGACTCCTACGAGCAGTACTTC. This sequence encodes CASSWDSYEQYF.

The chain couples TRBV6-6 to TRBJ1-1, with 7 bases identical to TRBD1. The V and J ends lost 5 bases and 3 bases, in that order; junction bases with no gene match: 9. The germline V gene encodes CDR1 MNHNY and CDR2 SVGAGI (reference sequence). The CDR3 is made up of 15 amino acids. CDR3 loop: CASSLPTGDDTEAFF. CDR3 coding DNA: TGTGCCAGCAGTCTCCCCACAGGGGATGACACTGAAGCTTTCTTT.

This chain links TRBV19 with TRBJ2-5; D gene uncertain. The CDR3 totals 13 residues. Germline CDR1 LNHDA, CDR2 SQIVND (reference sequence). Trimming removed 3 bases at V and 5 bases at J, with 10 bases between. In nucleotides, the CDR3 is TGTGCCAGTAGTATTTTTGTCGGGGAGACCCAGTACTTC. The encoded protein is CASSIFVGETQYF. Variable domain in full (rest from reference TRBV19 and TRBJ2-5): DGGITQSPKYLFRKEGQNVTLSCEQNLNHDAMYWYRQDPGQGLRLIYYSQIVNDFQKGDIAEGYSVSREKKESFPLTVTSAQKNPTAFYLCASSIFVGETQYFGPGTRLLVL.

The chain employs TRBV19 and TRBJ2-2; 10 bases fit TRBD1. The CDR3 consists of 14 residues. The germline CDR1 and CDR2 sequences are LNHDA and SQIVND (reference sequence). V lost 6 bases and J lost 6; bases outside the gene matches: 4. Here the CDR3 DNA reads TGTGCCAGTAGAGGGACAGGGGTCGCCGGGGAGCTGTTTTTT. Protein sequence: CASRGTGVAGELFF.

The V and J genes are TRBV7-9 and TRBJ1-4; maybe TRBD1 (5 bases). Deletions cut 6 bases from V and 5 bases from J, with 13 bases between. Germline lookup yields CDR1 SEHNR and CDR2 FQNEAQ (reference sequence). This CDR3 spans 14 amino acids. DNA of the CDR3: TGTGCCAGCAGTCCAGGGTTTACGAATGAAAAACTGTTTTTT. Its protein product is CASSPGFTNEKLFF.

This sequence joins TRBV10-1 and TRBJ1-2; 8 bases match TRBD1. Germline-derived CDR1 and CDR2 are WNHNN and SYGVQD (reference sequence). V shed 9 bases and J 6 bases; nucleotides not matched to a gene: 9. There are 13 residues in the CDR3. Here the CDR3 reads CASQGALGDGYTF. The CDR3 nucleotides read TGCGCCAGTCAGGGGGCGCTGGGGGATGGCTACACCTTC.

V and J are TRBV7-6 and TRBJ2-1; TRBD2 matches 12 bases. The V segment lost 5 bases and the J segment 6 bases; nucleotides outside the gene matches: 8. The CDR3 covers 16 residues. CDR1 is SGHVS and CDR2 is FNYEAQ in the germline V gene. The CDR3 region is CASSRPTSGGINEQFF. CDR3 sequence (DNA): TGTGCCAGCAGCCGCCCTACTAGCGGGGGGATCAATGAGCAGTTCTTC.

The chain carries TRBV13 and TRBJ1-1; D call uncertain. V dropped 3 bases and J dropped 7 bases, with 12 bases sitting between them. CDR1 PRHDT and CDR2 FYEKMQ come from the germline V gene (reference sequence). CDR3 length equals 13 residues. CDR3 sequence reads: CASSFTPDGEAFF. The DNA of the CDR3 is TGTGCCAGCAGCTTCACTCCCGATGGTGAAGCTTTCTTT.

A single count supports this clone. The chain recombines TRBV14 with TRBJ2-7; the D is unclear. The CDR3 contains 12 residues. The V and J ends lost 0 bases and 3 bases respectively, with 3 bases between them. Germline lookup yields CDR1 SGHDN and CDR2 FVKESK. For the CDR3, the DNA is TGTGCCAGCAGCCAAGACTACTACGAGCAGTACTTC. This translates into CASSQDYYEQYF.

The V and J genes are TRBV7-3 and TRBJ2-1; 9 nucleotides agree with TRBD2. Germline V gene sequence: CDR1 SGHTA, CDR2 FQGTGA. CDR3 length: 15 amino acids. The V and J ends lost 9 bases and 8 bases, in that order; junction bases with no gene match: 14. Written as DNA, the CDR3 is TGTGCCAGTAGTGTGGGGACTAGCAGGGTCGATGAGCAGTTCTTC. This codes for CASSVGTSRVDEQFF.

This sequence joins TRBV6-5 and TRBJ2-3; D is undetermined. The CDR3 is made up of 16 amino acids. V was clipped by 0 bases and J by 7 bases, with 17 bases between them. CDR1 is MNHEY and CDR2 is SVGAGI in the germline V gene. The chain's CDR3 is CASSYSHRREYNTQYF. The CDR3 DNA follows: TGTGCCAGCAGTTACTCGCACAGACGAGAGTACAATACGCAGTATTTT.

V is TRBV7-2 and J is TRBJ1-1; no clear D. This CDR3 is 9 amino acids long. The germline V gene encodes CDR1 SGHTA and CDR2 FQGNSA. V lost 4 bases and J lost 11, with 5 bases in between. This CDR3 reads CASSSLAFF. In nucleotides, the CDR3 is TGTGCCAGCAGCTCGCTTGCTTTCTTT.

The chain uses TRBV7-6 and TRBJ1-2; 9 bases map to TRBD1. The V and J ends lost 3 bases and 6 bases, in that order; junction bases with no gene match: 5. Germline V gene data show CDR1 as SGHVS and CDR2 as FNYEAQ. This CDR3 comprises 14 residues. CDR3 sequence: CASSFYGQGHGYTF. The CDR3 DNA reads as TGTGCCAGCAGCTTCTACGGACAGGGGCATGGCTACACCTTC.

The chain combines TRBV5-4 with TRBJ2-2, with D perhaps TRBD1 (6 bases). Trimming took off 5 bases at V and 0 bases at J, with 14 bases between the two ends. Germline-derived CDR1 and CDR2 are SGHNT and YYREEE (reference sequence). This CDR3 is built from 16 residues. The CDR3 DNA follows: TGTGCCAGCAGGAGCGGACAGATCGCGAACACCGGGGAGCTGTTTTTT. Amino acids: CASRSGQIANTGELFF.

This clone was seen a handful of times. The chain couples TRBV7-9 to TRBJ2-7; D is perhaps TRBD1 or TRBD2 (5 bases each). V was clipped by 8 bases and J by 6 bases, with 14 bases between them. Germline CDR1 reads SEHNR; CDR2 reads FQNEAQ (reference sequence). The CDR3 contains 12 residues. CDR3 protein: CASERRAGEQYF. The CDR3 DNA is TGTGCCAGCGAACGCAGGGCGGGCGAGCAGTACTTC.

V is TRBV12-5 and J is TRBJ2-2, with D possibly being TRBD1 (5 bases). CDR1 LGHNT and CDR2 FRNRAP come from the germline V gene. This CDR3 comprises 15 residues. Deletions cut 1 base from V and 0 bases from J, with 6 bases between. CDR3 nucleotides: TGTGCTAGTGGTTTGGGACAGACGAACACCGGGGAGCTGTTTTTT. Amino acids: CASGLGQTNTGELFF.

The chain links TRBV2 to TRBJ1-1; D is perhaps TRBD1 (5 bases). Trimming removed 6 bases from V and 5 bases from J, with 16 bases in between. The CDR3 is made up of 14 amino acids. CDR1 SNHLY and CDR2 FYNNEI come from the germline V gene. The CDR3 DNA reads as TGTGCCAGCAGAGCGGGGGTTGGGGTGACTGAAGCTTTCTTT. This sequence encodes CASRAGVGVTEAFF.

This chain uses TRBV5-1 with TRBJ2-1; 7 nucleotides match TRBD1. V lost 0 bases and J lost 0; bases outside the gene matches: 3. Germline V gene sequence: CDR1 SGHRS, CDR2 YFSETQ. This CDR3 spans 16 amino acids. The chain's CDR3 is CASSLVGDSSYNEQFF. CDR3 sequence (DNA): TGCGCCAGCAGCTTGGTGGGGGACAGCTCCTACAATGAGCAGTTCTTC. Complete variable domain (other parts from reference TRBV5-1 and TRBJ2-1): KAGVTQTPRYLIKTRGQQVTLSCSPISGHRSVSWYQQTPGQGLQFLFEYFSETQRNKGNFPGRFSGRQFSNSRSEMNVSTLELGDSALYLCASSLVGDSSYNEQFFGPGTRLTVL.

This clone was counted a single time. The chain is built from TRBV18 and TRBJ1-4, with TRBD1 as a possible D gene (5 bases). CDR3 length: 14 residues. V lost 4 bases and J 5 bases, leaving 11 bases between the germline ends. Per germline, CDR1 KGHSH and CDR2 LQKENI. CDR3 protein: CASSRDGENEKLFF. Here the CDR3 DNA reads TGTGCCAGCTCACGGGACGGAGAAAATGAAAAACTGTTTTTT.